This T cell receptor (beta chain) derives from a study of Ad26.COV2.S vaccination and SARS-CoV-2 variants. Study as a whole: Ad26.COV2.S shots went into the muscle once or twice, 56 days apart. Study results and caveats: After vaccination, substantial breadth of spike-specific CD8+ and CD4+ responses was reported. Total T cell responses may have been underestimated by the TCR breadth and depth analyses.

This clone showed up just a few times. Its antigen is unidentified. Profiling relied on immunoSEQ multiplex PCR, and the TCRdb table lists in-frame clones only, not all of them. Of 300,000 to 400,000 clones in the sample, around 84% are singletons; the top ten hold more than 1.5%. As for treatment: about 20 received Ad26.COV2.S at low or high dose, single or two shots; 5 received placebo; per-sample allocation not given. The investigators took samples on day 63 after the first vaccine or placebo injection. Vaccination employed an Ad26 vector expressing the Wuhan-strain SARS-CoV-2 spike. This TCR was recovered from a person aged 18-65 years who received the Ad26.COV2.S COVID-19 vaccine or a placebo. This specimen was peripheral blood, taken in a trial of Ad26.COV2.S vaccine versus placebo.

This CDR3 reads CASSEEAGSTDTQYF. CDR3 in DNA: TGTGCCAGCAGTGAAGAGGCCGGTTCCACAGATACGCAGTATTTT. V and J are TRBV6-1 and TRBJ2-3; the D is unclear. The V and J ends lost 1 base and 2 bases respectively, with 10 bases between them. Looked up from germline, CDR1 is MNHNS and CDR2 is SASEGT. This CDR3 is built from 15 residues.